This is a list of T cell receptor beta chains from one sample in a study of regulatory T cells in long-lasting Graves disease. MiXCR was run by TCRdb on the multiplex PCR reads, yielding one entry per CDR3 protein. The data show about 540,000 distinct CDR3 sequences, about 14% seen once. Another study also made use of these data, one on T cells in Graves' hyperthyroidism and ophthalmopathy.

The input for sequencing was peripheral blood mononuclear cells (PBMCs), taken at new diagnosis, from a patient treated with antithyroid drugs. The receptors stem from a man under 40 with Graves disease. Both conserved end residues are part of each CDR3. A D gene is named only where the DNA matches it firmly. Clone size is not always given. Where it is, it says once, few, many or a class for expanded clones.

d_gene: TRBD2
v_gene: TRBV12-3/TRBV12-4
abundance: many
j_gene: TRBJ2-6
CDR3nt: TGTGCCAGCAGTGAGGGACTAGCGGGGACGATCGTCCTGACTTTC
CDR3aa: CASSEGLAGTIVLTF

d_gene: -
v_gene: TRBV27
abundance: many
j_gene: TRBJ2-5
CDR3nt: TGTGCCAGCAGTTTAAGGGGGAGGGTTGAGACCCAGTACTTC
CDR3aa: CASSLRGRVETQYF

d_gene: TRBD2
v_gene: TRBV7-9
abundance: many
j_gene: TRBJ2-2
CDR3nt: TGTGCCAGCAGCTACCTTCTAGCGGGAGGTCGTACCGGGGAGCTGTTTTTT
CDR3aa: CASSYLLAGGRTGELFF

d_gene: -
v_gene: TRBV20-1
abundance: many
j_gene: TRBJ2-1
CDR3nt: TGCAGTGCTAGAGAGGGACACAAGTTGTACAATGAGCAGTTCTTC
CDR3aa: CSAREGHKLYNEQFF

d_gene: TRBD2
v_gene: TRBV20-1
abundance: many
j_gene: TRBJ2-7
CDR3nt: TGCAGTGCAACGACCGGGACTAGCGGCTACGAGCAGTACTTC
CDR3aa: CSATTGTSGYEQYF

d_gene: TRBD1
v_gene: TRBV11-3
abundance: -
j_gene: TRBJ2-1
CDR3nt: TGTGCCAGCAGCTACCCCGGGACAGCCCAGTTCTTC
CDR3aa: CASSYPGTAQFF

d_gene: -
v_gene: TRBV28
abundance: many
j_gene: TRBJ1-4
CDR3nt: TGTGCCAGCAGTTCTCCGGGACCCAATGAAAAACTGTTTTTT
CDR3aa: CASSSPGPNEKLFF

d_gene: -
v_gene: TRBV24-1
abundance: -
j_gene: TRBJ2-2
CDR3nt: TGTGCCACCAGTGATCCAGGGGGACTAGGGCCCGGGGAGCTGTTTTTT
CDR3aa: CATSDPGGLGPGELFF

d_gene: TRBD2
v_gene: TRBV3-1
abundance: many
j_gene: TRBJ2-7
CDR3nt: TGTGCCAGCAGCCAAACTAGCGGGAACGACTACGAGCAGTACTTC
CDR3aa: CASSQTSGNDYEQYF

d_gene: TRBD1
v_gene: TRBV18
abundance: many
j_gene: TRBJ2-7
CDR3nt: TGTGCCAGCTCACCACTGGACAGGGGGCCAGGGGAGCAGTACTTC
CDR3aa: CASSPLDRGPGEQYF

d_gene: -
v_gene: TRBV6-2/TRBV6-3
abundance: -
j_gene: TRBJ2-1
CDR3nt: TGTGCCAGCAGTGAAGCTGCAGAGCAGTTCTTC
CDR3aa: CASSEAAEQFF

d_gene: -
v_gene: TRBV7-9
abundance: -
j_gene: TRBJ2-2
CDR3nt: TGTGCCAGCAGCTTAGTGGCGACCAACACCGGGGAGCTGTTTTTT
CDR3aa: CASSLVATNTGELFF

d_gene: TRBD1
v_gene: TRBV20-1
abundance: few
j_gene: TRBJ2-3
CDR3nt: TGCAGTGCTAGACGGGACAGGGGCCTAACAAATACGCAGTATTTT
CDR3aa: CSARRDRGLTNTQYF

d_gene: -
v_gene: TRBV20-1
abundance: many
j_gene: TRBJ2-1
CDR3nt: TGCAGTGTTCTCGGGATAGCTTACAATGAGCAGTTCTTC
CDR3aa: CSVLGIAYNEQFF

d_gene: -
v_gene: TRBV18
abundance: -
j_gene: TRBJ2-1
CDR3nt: TGTGCCAGCTCACCAGAGGGCCGTCTCGACGATGAGCAGTTCTTC
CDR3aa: CASSPEGRLDDEQFF

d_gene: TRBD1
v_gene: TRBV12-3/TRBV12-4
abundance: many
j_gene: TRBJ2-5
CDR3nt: TGTGCCAGCAGTCTAGGGACAGTCCAAGAGACCCAGTACTTC
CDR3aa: CASSLGTVQETQYF

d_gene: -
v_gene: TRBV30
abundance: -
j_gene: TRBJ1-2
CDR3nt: TGTGTCAGATATGTGGGCATAAACTATGGCTACACCTTC
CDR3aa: CVRYVGINYGYTF

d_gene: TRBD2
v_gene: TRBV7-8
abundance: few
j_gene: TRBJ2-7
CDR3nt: TGTGCCAGCAGTTTTCGGGGGGGGGCTGGGGAGCAGTACTTC
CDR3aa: CASSFRGGAGEQYF

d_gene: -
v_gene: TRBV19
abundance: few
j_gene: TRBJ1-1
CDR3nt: TGTGCCAGTAGTATCATCCAGGGCCAGGGTAACACTGAAGCTTTCTTT
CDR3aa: CASSIIQGQGNTEAFF

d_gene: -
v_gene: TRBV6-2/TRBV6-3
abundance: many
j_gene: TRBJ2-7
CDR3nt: TGTGCCAGCAGTTACTCGGGTCTTAGCGCAAGCTCCTACGAGCAGTACTTC
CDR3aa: CASSYSGLSASSYEQYF

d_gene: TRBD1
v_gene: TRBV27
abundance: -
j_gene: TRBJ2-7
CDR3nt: TGTGCCAGCAGTTTATTGGCAGGGGGCCGGGACGAGCAGTACTTC
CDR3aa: CASSLLAGGRDEQYF

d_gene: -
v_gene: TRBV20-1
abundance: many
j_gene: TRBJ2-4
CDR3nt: TGCAGTGCTAGCGGGATTTTAGCCAAAAACATTCAGTACTTC
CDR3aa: CSASGILAKNIQYF

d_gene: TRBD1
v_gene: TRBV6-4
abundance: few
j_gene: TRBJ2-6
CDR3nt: TGTGCCAGCACCTATGGGACAGGGGCGCTCCTCTCTGGGGCCAACGTCCTGACTTTC
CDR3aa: CASTYGTGALLSGANVLTF

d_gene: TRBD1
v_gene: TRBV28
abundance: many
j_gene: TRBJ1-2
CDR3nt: TGTGCCAGCAGTTTACAATTAGGACAGGGGTTGGGTGGCTACACCTTC
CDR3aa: CASSLQLGQGLGGYTF

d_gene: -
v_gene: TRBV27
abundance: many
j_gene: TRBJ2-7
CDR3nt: TGTGCCAGCAATAAGGGAAGGTACGAGCAGTACTTC
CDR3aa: CASNKGRYEQYF

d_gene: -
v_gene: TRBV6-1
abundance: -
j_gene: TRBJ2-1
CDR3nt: TGTGCCAGCAGTGAGAGCCCTTCTTTCGGACAGTTCTTC
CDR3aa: CASSESPSFGQFF

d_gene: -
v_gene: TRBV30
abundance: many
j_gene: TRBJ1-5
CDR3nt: TGTGCCTGGAGTATAGCGGGACGTCAGCCCCAGCATTTT
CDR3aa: CAWSIAGRQPQHF

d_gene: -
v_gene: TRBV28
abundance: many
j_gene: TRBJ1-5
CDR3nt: TGTGCCAGCAATTCCCTCGAAACGGTCAATCAGCCCCAGCATTTT
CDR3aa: CASNSLETVNQPQHF

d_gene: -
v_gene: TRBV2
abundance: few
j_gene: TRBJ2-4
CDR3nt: TGTGCCAGCAGCCCAAAGGACCAGTACTTC
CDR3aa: CASSPKDQYF

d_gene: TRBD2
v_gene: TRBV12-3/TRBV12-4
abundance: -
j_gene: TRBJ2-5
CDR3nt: TGTGCCAGCATCAAGGTGGCTAGCGGGTATGGCATGGGGGAGCAAGAGACCCAGTACTTC
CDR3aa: CASIKVASGYGMGEQETQYF

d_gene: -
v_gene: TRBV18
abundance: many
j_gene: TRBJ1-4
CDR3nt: TGTGCCAGCTCACTTAGAGGCACATGGAATGAAAAACTGTTTTTT
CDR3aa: CASSLRGTWNEKLFF

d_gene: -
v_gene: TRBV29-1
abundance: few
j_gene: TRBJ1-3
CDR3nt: TGCAGCGTTGAAGATGGGGACCCATCAGGACGGGGCAGCTCTGGAAACACCATATATTTT
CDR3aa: CSVEDGDPSGRGSSGNTIYF

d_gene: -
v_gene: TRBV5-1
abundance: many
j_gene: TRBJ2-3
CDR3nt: TGCGCCAGCAGCTTGGGAGGGACCCGGGATACGCAGTATTTT
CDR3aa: CASSLGGTRDTQYF

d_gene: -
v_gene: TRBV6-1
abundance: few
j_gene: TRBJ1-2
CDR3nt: TGTGCCATCGGACGGCTAGCTAACTATGGCTACACCTTC
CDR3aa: CAIGRLANYGYTF

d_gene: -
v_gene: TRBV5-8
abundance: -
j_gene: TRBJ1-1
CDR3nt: TGTGCCAGCAGCCTAGAACGGGGGGCCCTGGTCAACTCTGAAGCTTTCTTT
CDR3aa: CASSLERGALVNSEAFF

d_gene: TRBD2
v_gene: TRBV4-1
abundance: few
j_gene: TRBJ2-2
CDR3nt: TGTGCCAGCAGCCATGACGAGCGGGAGTACACCGGGGAGCTGTTTTTT
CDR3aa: CASSHDEREYTGELFF

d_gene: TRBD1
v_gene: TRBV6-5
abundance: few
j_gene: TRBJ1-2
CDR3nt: TGTGCCAGCAGTTACCCCGAGAGGACAGGCTATGGCTACACCTTC
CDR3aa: CASSYPERTGYGYTF

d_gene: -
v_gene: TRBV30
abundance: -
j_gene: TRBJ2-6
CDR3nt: TGTGCCTCCGCTGTAGGGTCTGGGGCCAACGTCCTGACTTTC
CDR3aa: CASAVGSGANVLTF

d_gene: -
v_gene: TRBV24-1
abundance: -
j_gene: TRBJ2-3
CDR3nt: TGTGCCACCAGTGATCCTGTATCGGCTACGCAGTATTTT
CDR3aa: CATSDPVSATQYF

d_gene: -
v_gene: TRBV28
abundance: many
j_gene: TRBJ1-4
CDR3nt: TGTGCCAGCAGTTTAACCGACAGAAATGAAAAACTGTTTTTT
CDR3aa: CASSLTDRNEKLFF

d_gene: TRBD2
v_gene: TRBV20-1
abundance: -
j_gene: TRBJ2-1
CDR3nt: TGCAGTGGGTGGACTAGCGGGAACGAGCAGTTCTTC
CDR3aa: CSGWTSGNEQFF

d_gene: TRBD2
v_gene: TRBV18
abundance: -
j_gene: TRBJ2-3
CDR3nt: TGTGCCAGCTCCCCTATAACAGGGACTAGCGGCACAGATACGCAGTATTTT
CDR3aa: CASSPITGTSGTDTQYF

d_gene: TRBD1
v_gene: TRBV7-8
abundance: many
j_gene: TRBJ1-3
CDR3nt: TGTGCCAGCAGCTTCACCGGCAGGGGGTCAGGAAACACCATATATTTT
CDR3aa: CASSFTGRGSGNTIYF

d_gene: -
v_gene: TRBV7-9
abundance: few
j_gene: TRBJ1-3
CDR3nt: TGTGCTCCTTCAGTTACCGGAAACACCATATATTTT
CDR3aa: CAPSVTGNTIYF

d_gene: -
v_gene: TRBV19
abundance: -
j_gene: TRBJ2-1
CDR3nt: TGTGCCAGTAGTCGTGTCGGGCCGAGCTCCTACAATGAGCAGTTCTTC
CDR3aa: CASSRVGPSSYNEQFF